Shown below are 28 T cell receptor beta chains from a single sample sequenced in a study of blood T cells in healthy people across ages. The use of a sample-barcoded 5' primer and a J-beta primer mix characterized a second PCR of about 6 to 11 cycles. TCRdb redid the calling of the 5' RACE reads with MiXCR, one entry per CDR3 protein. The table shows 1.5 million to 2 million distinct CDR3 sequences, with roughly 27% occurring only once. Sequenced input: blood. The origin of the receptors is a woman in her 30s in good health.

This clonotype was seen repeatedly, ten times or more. Here the CDR3 DNA reads TGTGCCAGTAGTAAAGGGAGAGGAGATAGATATGACGAGCAGTACTTC. This codes for CASSKGRGDRYDEQYF. V usage is TRBV19 and J usage is TRBJ2-7; D perhaps matches TRBD2 (5 bases). V dropped 4 bases and J dropped 5 bases, with 21 bases sitting between them. The CDR3 extends over 16 amino acids. Per germline, CDR1 LNHDA and CDR2 SQIVND (reference sequence). The full variable domain, rest sourced from reference TRBV19 and TRBJ2-7, is DGGITQSPKYLFRKEGQNVTLSCEQNLNHDAMYWYRQDPGQGLRLIYYSQIVNDFQKGDIAEGYSVSREKKESFPLTVTSAQKNPTAFYLCASSKGRGDRYDEQYFGPGTRLTVT.

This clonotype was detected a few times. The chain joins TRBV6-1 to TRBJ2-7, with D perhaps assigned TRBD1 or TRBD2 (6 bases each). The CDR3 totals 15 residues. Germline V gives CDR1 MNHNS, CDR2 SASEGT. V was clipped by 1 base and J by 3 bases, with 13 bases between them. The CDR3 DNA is TGTGCCAGCAGTGAAGGGGGGGCCGGGAGCTACGAGCAGTACTTC. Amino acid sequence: CASSEGGAGSYEQYF.

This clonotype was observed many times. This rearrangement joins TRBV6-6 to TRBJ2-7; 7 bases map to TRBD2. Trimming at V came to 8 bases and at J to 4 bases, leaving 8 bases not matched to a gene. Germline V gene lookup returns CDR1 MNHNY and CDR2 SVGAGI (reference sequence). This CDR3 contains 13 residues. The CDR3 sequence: CASGRDYSYEQYF. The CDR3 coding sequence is TGTGCCAGCGGCAGGGACTATTCTTACGAGCAGTACTTC.

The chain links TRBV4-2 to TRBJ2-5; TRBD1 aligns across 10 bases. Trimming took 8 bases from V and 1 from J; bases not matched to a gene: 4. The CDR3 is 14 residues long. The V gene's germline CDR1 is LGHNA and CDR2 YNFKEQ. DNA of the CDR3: TGTGCCAGCGGGAGACAGGGGGCCCAAGAGACCCAGTACTTC. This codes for CASGRQGAQETQYF.

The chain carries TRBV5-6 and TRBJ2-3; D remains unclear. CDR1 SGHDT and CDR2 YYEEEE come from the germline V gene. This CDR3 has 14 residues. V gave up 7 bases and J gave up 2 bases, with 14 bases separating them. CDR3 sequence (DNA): TGTGCCAGCGCGCCTATCACATACACAGATACGCAGTATTTT. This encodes CASAPITYTDTQYF. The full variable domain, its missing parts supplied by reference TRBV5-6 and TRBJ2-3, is DAGVTQSPTHLIKTRGQQVTLRCSPKSGHDTVSWYQQALGQGPQFIFQYYEEEERQRGNFPDRFSGHQFPNYSSELNVNALLLGDSALYLCASAPITYTDTQYFGPGTRLTVL.

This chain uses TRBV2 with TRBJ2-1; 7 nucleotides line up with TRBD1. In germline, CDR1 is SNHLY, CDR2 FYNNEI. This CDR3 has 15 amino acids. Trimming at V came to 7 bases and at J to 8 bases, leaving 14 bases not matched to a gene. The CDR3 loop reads CASTQDRPRGDEQFF. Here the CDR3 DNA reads TGTGCCAGCACCCAGGACAGGCCCCGGGGCGATGAGCAGTTCTTC.

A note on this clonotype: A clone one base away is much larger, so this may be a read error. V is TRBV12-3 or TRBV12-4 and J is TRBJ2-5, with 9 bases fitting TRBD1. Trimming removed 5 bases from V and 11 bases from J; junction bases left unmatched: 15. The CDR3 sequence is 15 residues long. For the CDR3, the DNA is TGTGCCAGCAGTCCCGCCGGGACAGGGTTGTACGGGCAGTACTTC. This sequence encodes CASSPAGTGLYGQYF.

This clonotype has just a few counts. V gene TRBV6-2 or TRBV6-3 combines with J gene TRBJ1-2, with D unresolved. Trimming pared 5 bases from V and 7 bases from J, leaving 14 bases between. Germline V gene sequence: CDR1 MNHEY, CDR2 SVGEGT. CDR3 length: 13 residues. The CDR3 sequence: CASSPDRMRGYTF. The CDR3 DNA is TGTGCCAGCAGTCCGGATCGGATGCGTGGCTACACCTTC.

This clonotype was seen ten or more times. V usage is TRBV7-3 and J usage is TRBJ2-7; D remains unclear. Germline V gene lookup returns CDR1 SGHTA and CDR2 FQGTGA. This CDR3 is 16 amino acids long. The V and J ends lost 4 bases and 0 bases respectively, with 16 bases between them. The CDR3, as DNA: TGTGCCAGCAGCTATGGCCCGGGTAGAGACTCCTACGAGCAGTACTTC. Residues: CASSYGPGRDSYEQYF.

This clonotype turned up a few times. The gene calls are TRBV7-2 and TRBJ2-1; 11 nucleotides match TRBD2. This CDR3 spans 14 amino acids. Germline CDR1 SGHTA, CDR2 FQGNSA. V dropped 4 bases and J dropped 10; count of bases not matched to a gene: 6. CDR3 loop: CASSSGLAGWEQFF. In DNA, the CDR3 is TGTGCCAGCAGCTCCGGACTAGCGGGCTGGGAGCAGTTCTTC. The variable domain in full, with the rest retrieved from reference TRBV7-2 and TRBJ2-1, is GAGVSQSPSNKVTEKGKDVELRCDPISGHTALYWYRQSLGQGLEFLIYFQGNSAPDKSGLPSDRFSAERTGGSVSTLTIQRTQQEDSAVYLCASSSGLAGWEQFFGPGTRLTVL.

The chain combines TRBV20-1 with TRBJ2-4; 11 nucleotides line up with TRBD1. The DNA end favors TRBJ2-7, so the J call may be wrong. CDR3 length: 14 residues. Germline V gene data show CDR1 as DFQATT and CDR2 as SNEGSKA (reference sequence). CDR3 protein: CSAWTGTGGYEQYF. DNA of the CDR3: TGCAGTGCCTGGACGGGGACAGGGGGGTACGAGCAGTACTTC.

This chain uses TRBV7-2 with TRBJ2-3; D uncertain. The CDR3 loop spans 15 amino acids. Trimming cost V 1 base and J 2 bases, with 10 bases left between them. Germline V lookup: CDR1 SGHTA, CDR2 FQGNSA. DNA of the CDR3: TGTGCCAGCAGCTTAGTCAGGCACTACACAGATACGCAGTATTTT. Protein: CASSLVRHYTDTQYF.

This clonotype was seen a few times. CDR3 loop: CASSIAGGTDTQYF. DNA for the CDR3: TGTGCCAGTAGTATAGCGGGGGGCACAGATACGCAGTATTTT. This rearrangement joins TRBV19 to TRBJ2-3, with a weak D call TRBD2 (6 bases). The germline CDR1 and CDR2 sequences are LNHDA and SQIVND (reference sequence). This CDR3 contains 14 residues. Trimming removed 1 base from V and 1 base from J, with 6 bases in between.

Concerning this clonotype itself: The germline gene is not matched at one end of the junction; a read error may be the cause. Written as DNA, the CDR3 is TGTGCCAGCTCCACACAATCATGGCTAGCGGGGCAAGATGCGCAGTATTTT. Translated: CASSTQSWLAGQDAQYF. The chain joins TRBV6-1 to TRBJ2-3, with TRBD2 matching over 9 bases. The CDR3 totals 17 residues. CDR1 is MNHNS and CDR2 is SASEGT in the germline V gene.

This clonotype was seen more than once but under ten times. The CDR3 nucleotides read TGCGCCAGCCACTCAGGGCCAGGGGCAGATACGCAGTATTTT. This encodes CASHSGPGADTQYF. The chain recombines TRBV5-1 with TRBJ2-3, with D possibly being TRBD1 (6 bases). Trimming stripped 7 bases from V and 4 bases from J, with 16 bases between. The CDR3 is 14 amino acids. Germline-derived CDR1 and CDR2 are SGHRS and YFSETQ.

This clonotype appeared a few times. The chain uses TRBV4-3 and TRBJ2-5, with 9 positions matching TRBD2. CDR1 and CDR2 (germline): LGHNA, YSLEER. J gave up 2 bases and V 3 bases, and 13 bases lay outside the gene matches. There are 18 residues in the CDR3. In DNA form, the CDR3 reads TGCGCCAGCAGCCAGGATTTTAGCGGGAGAACTGGGCAAGAGACCCAGTACTTC. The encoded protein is CASSQDFSGRTGQETQYF.

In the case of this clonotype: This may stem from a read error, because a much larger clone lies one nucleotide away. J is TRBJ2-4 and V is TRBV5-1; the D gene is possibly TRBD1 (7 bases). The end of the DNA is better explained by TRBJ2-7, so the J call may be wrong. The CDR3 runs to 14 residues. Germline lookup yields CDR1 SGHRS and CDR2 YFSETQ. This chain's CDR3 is CASTHRDSGCEQYF. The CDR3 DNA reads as TGCGCCAGCACCCACCGGGACAGCGGGTGCGAGCAGTACTTC.

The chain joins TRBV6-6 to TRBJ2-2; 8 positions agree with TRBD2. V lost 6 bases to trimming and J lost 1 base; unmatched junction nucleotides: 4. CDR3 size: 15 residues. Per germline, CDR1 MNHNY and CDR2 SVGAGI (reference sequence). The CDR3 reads CASRREAQNTGELFF. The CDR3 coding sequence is TGTGCCAGCAGGCGGGAGGCCCAGAACACCGGGGAGCTGTTTTTT.

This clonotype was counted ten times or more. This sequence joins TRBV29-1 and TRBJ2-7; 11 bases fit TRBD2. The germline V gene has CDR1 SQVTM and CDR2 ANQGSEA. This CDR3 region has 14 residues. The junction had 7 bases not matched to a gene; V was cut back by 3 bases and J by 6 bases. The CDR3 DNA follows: TGCAGCGTTGAGCGCACTAGCGGGAGATCCGAGCAGTACTTC. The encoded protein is CSVERTSGRSEQYF.

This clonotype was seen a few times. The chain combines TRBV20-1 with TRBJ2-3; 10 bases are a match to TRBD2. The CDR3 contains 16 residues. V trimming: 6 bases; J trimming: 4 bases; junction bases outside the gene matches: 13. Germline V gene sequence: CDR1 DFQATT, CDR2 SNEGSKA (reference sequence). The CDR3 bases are TGCAGTGCCTGGGGAGGGGCTAGCGGGGGCGCAGATACGCAGTATTTT. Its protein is CSAWGGASGGADTQYF.

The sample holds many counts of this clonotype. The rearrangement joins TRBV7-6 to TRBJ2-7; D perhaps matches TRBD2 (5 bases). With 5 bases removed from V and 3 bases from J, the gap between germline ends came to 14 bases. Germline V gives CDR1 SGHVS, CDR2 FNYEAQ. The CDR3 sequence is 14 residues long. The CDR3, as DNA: TGTGCCAGCAGCGGGAGAGACACGGTCTACGAGCAGTACTTC. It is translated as CASSGRDTVYEQYF. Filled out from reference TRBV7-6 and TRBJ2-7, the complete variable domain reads GAGVSQSPRYKVTKRGQDVALRCDPISGHVSLYWYRQALGQGPEFLTYFNYEAQQDKSGLPNDRFSAERPEGSISTLTIQRTEQRDSAMYRCASSGRDTVYEQYFGPGTRLTVT.

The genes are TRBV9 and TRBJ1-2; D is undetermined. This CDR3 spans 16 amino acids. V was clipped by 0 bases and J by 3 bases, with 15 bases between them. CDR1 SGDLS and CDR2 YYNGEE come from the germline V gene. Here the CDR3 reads CASSVAGVSDYYGYTF. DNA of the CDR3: TGTGCCAGCAGCGTAGCTGGCGTCAGTGATTACTATGGCTACACCTTC.

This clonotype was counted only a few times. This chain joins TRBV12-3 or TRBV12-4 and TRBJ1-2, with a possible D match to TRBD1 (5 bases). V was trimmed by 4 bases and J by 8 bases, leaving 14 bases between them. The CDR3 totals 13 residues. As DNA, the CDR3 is TGTGCCAGCAGTTCTAAACAGGTCCGGGGCTACACCTTC. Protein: CASSSKQVRGYTF.

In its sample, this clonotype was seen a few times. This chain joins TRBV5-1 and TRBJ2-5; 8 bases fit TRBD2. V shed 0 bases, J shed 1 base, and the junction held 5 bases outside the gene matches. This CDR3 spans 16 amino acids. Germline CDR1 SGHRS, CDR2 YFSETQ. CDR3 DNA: TGCGCCAGCAGCTTGGTATTAGCGGGGCCCCAAGAGACCCAGTACTTC. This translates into CASSLVLAGPQETQYF.

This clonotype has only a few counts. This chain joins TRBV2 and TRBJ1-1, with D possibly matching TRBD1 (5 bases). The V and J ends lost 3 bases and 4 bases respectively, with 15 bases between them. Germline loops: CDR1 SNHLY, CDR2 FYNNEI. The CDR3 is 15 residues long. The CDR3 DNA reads TGTGCCAGCAGTGAGAGCAGTGGGGGGGGCACTGAAGCTTTCTTT. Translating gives CASSESSGGGTEAFF.

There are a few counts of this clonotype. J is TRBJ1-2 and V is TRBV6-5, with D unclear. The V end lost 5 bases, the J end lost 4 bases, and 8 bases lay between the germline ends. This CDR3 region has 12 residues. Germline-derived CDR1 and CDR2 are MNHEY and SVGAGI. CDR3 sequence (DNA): TGTGCCAGCAGTGGGCCTGGCTATGGCTACACCTTC. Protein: CASSGPGYGYTF.

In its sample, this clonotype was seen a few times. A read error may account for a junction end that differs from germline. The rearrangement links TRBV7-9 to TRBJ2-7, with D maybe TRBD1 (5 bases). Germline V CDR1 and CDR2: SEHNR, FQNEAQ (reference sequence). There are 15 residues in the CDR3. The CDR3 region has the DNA TGTGCCAGCAACTTAGCAGGGCGGAACTCCTACGAGCAGTACTTC. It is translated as CASNLAGRNSYEQYF.

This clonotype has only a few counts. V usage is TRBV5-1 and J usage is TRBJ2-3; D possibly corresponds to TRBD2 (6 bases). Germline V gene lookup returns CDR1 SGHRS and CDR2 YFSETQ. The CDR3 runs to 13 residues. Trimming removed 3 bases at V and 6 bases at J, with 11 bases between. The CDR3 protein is CASSSSSEDTQYF. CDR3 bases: TGCGCCAGCAGCTCTTCTAGCGAGGATACGCAGTATTTT.